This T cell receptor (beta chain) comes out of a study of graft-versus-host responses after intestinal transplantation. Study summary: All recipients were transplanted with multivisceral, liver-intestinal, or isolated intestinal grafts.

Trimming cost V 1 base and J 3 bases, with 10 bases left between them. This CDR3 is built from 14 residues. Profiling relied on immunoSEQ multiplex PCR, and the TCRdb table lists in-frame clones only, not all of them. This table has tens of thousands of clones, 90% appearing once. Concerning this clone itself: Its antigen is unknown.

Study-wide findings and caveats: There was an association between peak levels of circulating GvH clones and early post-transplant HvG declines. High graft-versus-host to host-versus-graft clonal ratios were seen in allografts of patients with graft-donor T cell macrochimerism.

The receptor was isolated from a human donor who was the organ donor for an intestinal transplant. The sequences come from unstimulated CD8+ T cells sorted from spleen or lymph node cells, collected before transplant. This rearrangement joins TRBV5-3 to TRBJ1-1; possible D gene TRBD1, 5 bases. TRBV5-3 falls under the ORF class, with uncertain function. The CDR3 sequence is CARSLSQADTEAFF. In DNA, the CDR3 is TGTGCCAGAAGCTTGTCACAGGCGGACACTGAAGCTTTCTTT.